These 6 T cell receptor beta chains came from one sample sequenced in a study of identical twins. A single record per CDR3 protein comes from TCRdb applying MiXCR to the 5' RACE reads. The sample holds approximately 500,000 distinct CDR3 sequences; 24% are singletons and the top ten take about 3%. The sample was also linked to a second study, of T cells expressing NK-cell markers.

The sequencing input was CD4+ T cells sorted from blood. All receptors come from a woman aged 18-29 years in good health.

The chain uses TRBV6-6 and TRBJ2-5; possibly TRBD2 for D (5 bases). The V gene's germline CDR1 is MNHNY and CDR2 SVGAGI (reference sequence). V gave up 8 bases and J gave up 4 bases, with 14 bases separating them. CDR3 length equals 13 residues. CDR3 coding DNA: TGTGCCAGCGGAGAGCGGACCCCAGAGACCCAGTACTTC. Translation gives CASGERTPETQYF.

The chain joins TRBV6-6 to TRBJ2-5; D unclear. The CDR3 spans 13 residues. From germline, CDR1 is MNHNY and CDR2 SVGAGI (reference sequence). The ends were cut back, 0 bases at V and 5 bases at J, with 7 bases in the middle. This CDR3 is CASSYSGQETQYF. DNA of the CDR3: TGTGCCAGCAGTTACTCGGGTCAGGAGACCCAGTACTTC.

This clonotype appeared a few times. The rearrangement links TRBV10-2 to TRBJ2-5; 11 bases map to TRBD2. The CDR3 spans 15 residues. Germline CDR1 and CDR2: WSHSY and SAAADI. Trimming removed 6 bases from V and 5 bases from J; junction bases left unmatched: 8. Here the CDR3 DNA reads TGCGCCAGCAGGGGACTAGCGGAGGTGAGGGAGACCCAGTACTTC. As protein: CASRGLAEVRETQYF.

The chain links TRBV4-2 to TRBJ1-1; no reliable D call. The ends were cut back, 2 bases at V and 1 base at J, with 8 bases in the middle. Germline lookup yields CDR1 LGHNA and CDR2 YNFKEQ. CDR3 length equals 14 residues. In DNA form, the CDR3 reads TGTGCCAGCAGCCAATCGGTGACGAACACTGAAGCTTTCTTT. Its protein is CASSQSVTNTEAFF.

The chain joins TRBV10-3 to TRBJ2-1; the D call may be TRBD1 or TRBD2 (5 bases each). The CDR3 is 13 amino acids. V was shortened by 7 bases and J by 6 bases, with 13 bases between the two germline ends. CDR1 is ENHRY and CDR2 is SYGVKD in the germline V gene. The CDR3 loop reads CAIKGTFGNEQFF. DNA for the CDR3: TGTGCCATCAAGGGGACCTTCGGCAATGAGCAGTTCTTC.

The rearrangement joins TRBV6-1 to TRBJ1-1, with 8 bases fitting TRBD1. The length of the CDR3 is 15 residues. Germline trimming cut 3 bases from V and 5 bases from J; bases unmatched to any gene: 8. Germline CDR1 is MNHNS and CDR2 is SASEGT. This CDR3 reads CASSDDRGMSTEAFF. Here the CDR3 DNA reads TGTGCCAGCAGTGACGACAGGGGAATGAGTACTGAAGCTTTCTTT.